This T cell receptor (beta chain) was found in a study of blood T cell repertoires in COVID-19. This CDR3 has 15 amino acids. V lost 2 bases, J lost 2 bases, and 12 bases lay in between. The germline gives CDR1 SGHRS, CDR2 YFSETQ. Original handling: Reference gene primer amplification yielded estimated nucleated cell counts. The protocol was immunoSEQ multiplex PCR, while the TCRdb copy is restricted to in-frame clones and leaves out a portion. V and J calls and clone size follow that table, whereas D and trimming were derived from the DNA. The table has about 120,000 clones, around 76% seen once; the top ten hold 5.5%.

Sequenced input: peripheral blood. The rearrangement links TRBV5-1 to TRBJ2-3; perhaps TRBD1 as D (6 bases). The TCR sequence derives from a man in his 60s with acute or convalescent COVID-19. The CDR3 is CASSLQGLTTDTQYF. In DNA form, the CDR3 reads TGCGCCAGCAGCTTACAGGGATTGACCACAGATACGCAGTATTTT.